These 22 T cell receptor beta chains were sequenced from one sample in a study of technical replicates of blood from a handful of donors. The method was immunoSEQ multiplex PCR; TCRdb's version includes in-frame clones alone and lacks a portion of them. This sample has 60,000 to 90,000 clones, with roughly 92% found just once. Sequenced sample: T cells isolated from PBMCs. The receptors derive from a human donor in good health.

This clone has just one count. The V call is TRBV27, the J call TRBJ2-3; D gene unclear. The CDR3 covers 15 residues. CDR1 and CDR2 from the germline V gene are MNHEY and SMNVEV (reference sequence). V was pared by 2 bases and J by 0 bases, with 9 bases between. CDR3 DNA sequence: TGTGCCAGCAGTTTACAGGTCTTAAGCACAGATACGCAGTATTTT. Its translation is CASSLQVLSTDTQYF.

This chain connects TRBV5-6 to TRBJ2-1; 9 nucleotides agree with TRBD1. The germline gives CDR1 SGHDT, CDR2 YYEEEE. J gave up 9 bases and V 2 bases, and 6 bases lay outside the gene matches. CDR3 length: 14 residues. The DNA of the CDR3 is TGTGCCAGCAGCTTCGGACAGGGGTTGGGTGAGCAGTTCTTC. This codes for CASSFGQGLGEQFF.

V usage is TRBV2 and J usage is TRBJ1-2; D call uncertain. This CDR3 is 14 amino acids long. Trimming removed 6 bases at V and 0 bases at J, with 11 bases between. Per germline, CDR1 SNHLY and CDR2 FYNNEI. The CDR3 DNA is TGTGCCAGCAGAACAGAGCTGGCTAACTATGGCTACACCTTC. Translating gives CASRTELANYGYTF.

This chain links TRBV19 with TRBJ2-7; 10 bases fit TRBD1. Germline V gene sequence: CDR1 LNHDA, CDR2 SQIVND (reference sequence). With 3 bases clipped from V and 3 bases from J, the junction kept 5 bases outside the gene matches. The CDR3 has 15 residues. The CDR3 region has the DNA TGTGCCAGTAGTATCTCCCGGGACAGGGGCTACGAGCAGTACTTC. Translating gives CASSISRDRGYEQYF.

The chain links TRBV10-3 to TRBJ2-7; 11 nucleotides line up with TRBD2. CDR1 is ENHRY and CDR2 is SYGVKD in the germline V gene. The length of the CDR3 is 14 residues. J gave up 7 bases and V 5 bases, and 7 bases lay outside the gene matches. The CDR3 is CAISTTSGRGEQYF. CDR3 nucleotide sequence: TGTGCCATCAGTACAACTAGCGGGAGAGGGGAGCAGTACTTC.

The J gene is TRBJ2-5, the V gene TRBV7-2; 8 nucleotides match TRBD1. The CDR3 is 15 residues long. Germline values: CDR1 SGHTA, CDR2 FQGNSA. With V trimmed by 3 bases and J by 2 bases, 5 bases remained unmatched. The CDR3 sequence is CASSFDRGQQETQYF. CDR3 nucleotide sequence: TGTGCCAGCAGCTTTGACAGGGGCCAACAAGAGACCCAGTACTTC.

The CDR3 region is CASSYSGMGQGGRSSNQPQHF. For the CDR3, the DNA is TGTGCCAGCAGTTACTCGGGGATGGGACAGGGAGGAAGAAGTAGCAATCAGCCCCAGCATTTT. The chain combines TRBV6-7 with TRBJ1-5, with 9 bases aligning to TRBD1. TRBV6-7 is given ORF status, its function remaining uncertain. The CDR3 length is 21 residues. V shed 0 bases, J shed 0 bases, and the junction held 15 bases outside the gene matches.

V is TRBV2 and J is TRBJ2-2; the match to TRBD2 covers 13 bases. CDR1 and CDR2 from the germline V gene are SNHLY and FYNNEI. V lost 4 bases to trimming and J lost 10 bases; unmatched junction nucleotides: 3. The CDR3 is 14 residues long. CDR3 region: CASSGGLAGVELFF. The CDR3 region has the DNA TGTGCCAGCAGTGGAGGACTAGCGGGAGTGGAGCTGTTTTTT.

This chain links TRBV11-2 with TRBJ2-7; the match to TRBD1 covers 8 bases. The CDR3 loop spans 15 amino acids. Germline CDR1 and CDR2: SGHAT and FQNNGV. After removal of 4 bases from V and 0 bases from J, the junction contained 5 bases not matched to a gene. DNA for the CDR3: TGTGCCAGCAGCTCGTCTACAGGGGGCTCCTACGAGCAGTACTTC. Translating gives CASSSSTGGSYEQYF. The variable domain in full, completed from reference TRBV11-2 and TRBJ2-7, reads EAGVAQSPRYKIIEKRQSVAFWCNPISGHATLYWYQQILGQGPKLLIQFQNNGVVDDSQLPKDRFSAERLKGVDSTLKIQPAKLEDSAVYLCASSSSTGGSYEQYFGPGTRLTVT.

The chain is built from TRBV28 and TRBJ1-2; D unclear. Germline loops: CDR1 MDHEN, CDR2 SYDVKM. V was pared by 6 bases and J by 8 bases, with 19 bases between. The CDR3 spans 14 residues. The CDR3 loop is CASSPVDSLGGYTF. The CDR3 nucleotides are TGTGCCAGCAGCCCCGTGGACTCATTGGGGGGCTACACCTTC.

The CDR3 nucleotides are TGTGCCAGCAGTCCCCCCGGACAGGGGGCGCATCAGCCCCAGCATTTT. Its protein product is CASSPPGQGAHQPQHF. The chain is built from TRBV27 and TRBJ1-5, with 11 bases aligning to TRBD1. This CDR3 contains 16 residues. CDR1 and CDR2 from the germline V gene are MNHEY and SMNVEV (reference sequence). The ends lost 5 bases at V and 5 bases at J; junction bases unmatched: 8.

The J gene is TRBJ1-1, the V gene TRBV9; D perhaps matches TRBD1 (6 bases). V lost 4 bases and J 5 bases, leaving 18 bases between the germline ends. CDR1 and CDR2 from the germline V gene are SGDLS and YYNGEE. This CDR3 spans 15 amino acids. The CDR3 reads CASSSQAGVVTEAFF. CDR3 DNA: TGTGCCAGCAGCTCCCAAGCAGGGGTGGTGACTGAAGCTTTCTTT.

The gene calls are TRBV6-5 and TRBJ2-5, with 7 bases lining up with TRBD1. Germline V CDR1 and CDR2: MNHEY, SVGAGI. With 0 bases clipped from V and 3 bases from J, the junction kept 1 base outside the gene matches. This CDR3 spans 14 amino acids. CDR3: CASSYSGTEETQYF. The CDR3 DNA reads TGTGCCAGCAGTTACTCTGGGACAGAAGAGACCCAGTACTTC.

The chain is built from TRBV15 and TRBJ2-5; 9 nucleotides line up with TRBD1. J gave up 6 bases and V 5 bases, and 10 bases lay outside the gene matches. CDR1 and CDR2 from the germline V gene are LNHNV and YYDKDF (reference sequence). This CDR3 has 15 amino acids. CDR3 DNA sequence: TGTGCCACCAGCCCGAGCCGGGACAGGGTCCAGACCCAGTACTTC. Translated: CATSPSRDRVQTQYF.

CDR3 loop: CASGRNTGELFF. As DNA, the CDR3 is TGTGCCAGCGGGAGGAACACCGGGGAGCTGTTTTTT. V gene TRBV5-4 combines with J gene TRBJ2-2, with D perhaps TRBD2 (5 bases). V lost 7 bases and J 1 base, leaving 5 bases between the germline ends. Germline CDR1 and CDR2: SGHNT and YYREEE (reference sequence). The CDR3 spans 12 residues.

To note about this clone: One end of the junction fails to match germline, which may point to a read error. The chain links TRBV7-9 to TRBJ2-1; TRBD2 matches 10 bases. The CDR3 consists of 17 residues. CDR1 SEHNR and CDR2 FQNEAQ come from the germline V gene (reference sequence). CDR3 in DNA: TGTGCCAGCAGCCTAGGGGCTAGCGGGAGCGACCCTTCTGAGCCGTTCTTC. It encodes CASSLGASGSDPSEPFF. Full variable domain (remainder filled in from reference TRBV7-9 and TRBJ2-1): DTGVSQNPRHKITKRGQNVTFRCDPISEHNRLYWYRQTLGQGPEFLTYFQNEAQLEKSRLLSDRFSAERPKGSFSTLEIQRTEQGDSAMYLCASSLGASGSDPSEPFFGPGTRLTVL.

The chain joins TRBV19 to TRBJ2-1, with 7 bases matching TRBD2. Germline V lookup: CDR1 LNHDA, CDR2 SQIVND (reference sequence). This CDR3 has 14 residues. V shed 5 bases and J 8 bases; nucleotides not matched to a gene: 9. As DNA, the CDR3 is TGTGCCAGTAGTGGTCGGACTGCGGGGGATGAGCAGTTCTTC. It specifies CASSGRTAGDEQFF. Using reference TRBV19 and TRBJ2-1 for the parts outside the CDR3, the full variable domain is DGGITQSPKYLFRKEGQNVTLSCEQNLNHDAMYWYRQDPGQGLRLIYYSQIVNDFQKGDIAEGYSVSREKKESFPLTVTSAQKNPTAFYLCASSGRTAGDEQFFGPGTRLTVL.

This clone was found a few times. The gene calls are TRBV7-8 and TRBJ1-5; D is uncertain. The CDR3 runs 14 residues. Deletions cut 0 bases from V and 4 bases from J, with 7 bases between. CDR1 SGHVS and CDR2 FQNEAQ come from the germline V gene. CDR3 residues: CASSLASGNQPQHF. The CDR3 DNA follows: TGTGCCAGCAGCTTAGCGTCGGGGAATCAGCCCCAGCATTTT.

The chain carries TRBV5-6 and TRBJ1-1; D not resolved. CDR3 length equals 15 residues. V lost 7 bases, J lost 0 bases, and 16 bases lay in between. Germline CDR1 and CDR2: SGHDT and YYEEEE. Written as DNA, the CDR3 is TGTGCCAGCGTGGGAGGTTGGGCCATGAACACTGAAGCTTTCTTT. Amino acid sequence: CASVGGWAMNTEAFF.

J is TRBJ2-2 and V is TRBV4-3; possibly TRBD1 for D (5 bases). Trimming stripped 4 bases from V and 4 bases from J, with 13 bases between. The germline V gene has CDR1 LGHNA and CDR2 YSLEER. The CDR3 loop spans 15 amino acids. The CDR3 spells CASSPGHQSTGELFF. CDR3 DNA sequence: TGCGCCAGCAGCCCCGGACACCAGAGCACCGGGGAGCTGTTTTTT.

The V call is TRBV27, the J call TRBJ2-5; maybe TRBD2 (5 bases). The CDR3 has 14 amino acids. CDR1 is MNHEY, CDR2 SMNVEV, per germline (reference sequence). V lost 8 bases and J lost 7, with 20 bases in between. As DNA, the CDR3 is TGTGCCAGCTCAGGTGGGGAGTACTTGGGGACCCAGTACTTC. The encoded protein is CASSGGEYLGTQYF.

The CDR3 DNA follows: TGTGCCAGCAGACAGGGTACGGGCTACGAGCAGTACTTC. This sequence encodes CASRQGTGYEQYF. V gene TRBV27 combines with J gene TRBJ2-7, with D tentatively TRBD1 (6 bases). The ends were cut back, 6 bases at V and 3 bases at J, with 12 bases in the middle. Germline CDR1 reads MNHEY; CDR2 reads SMNVEV (reference sequence). The CDR3 extends over 13 amino acids.